This paragraph covers one TCR beta chain sequence. Its antigen is not known. The source of the sample is a study of STAT5B mutations in CD4+ large granular lymphocyte leukemia. General study findings and limits: Patient CD4-sorted repertoires looked more clonal than healthy CD4+ repertoires, even without putative leukemic clones.

Authors' processing steps: A productive frequency of 2.59 x 10-5 was the lowest detectable. The protocol was immunoSEQ multiplex PCR, while the TCRdb copy is restricted to in-frame clones and leaves out a portion. V, J and clone size derive from that table, while D and trimming were established from the DNA sequence. The sample gives roughly 23,000 clones, about 78% of which show up once; about 0.4% is in the top ten. CDR1 is SSHAT and CDR2 is FNYEAQ in the germline V gene (reference sequence). There are 14 residues in the CDR3. The V gene lost 2 bases and the J gene lost 5 bases, with 12 bases spanning the gap.

The rearrangement links TRBV7-7 to TRBJ2-5; D unclear. The TCR originated in a human donor in good health. Sequences were obtained from CD4+ T cells from blood buffy coats. The CDR3 region has the DNA TGTGCCAGCAGCTTAATTTATGGGTCGGAGACCCAGTACTTC. This codes for CASSLIYGSETQYF.